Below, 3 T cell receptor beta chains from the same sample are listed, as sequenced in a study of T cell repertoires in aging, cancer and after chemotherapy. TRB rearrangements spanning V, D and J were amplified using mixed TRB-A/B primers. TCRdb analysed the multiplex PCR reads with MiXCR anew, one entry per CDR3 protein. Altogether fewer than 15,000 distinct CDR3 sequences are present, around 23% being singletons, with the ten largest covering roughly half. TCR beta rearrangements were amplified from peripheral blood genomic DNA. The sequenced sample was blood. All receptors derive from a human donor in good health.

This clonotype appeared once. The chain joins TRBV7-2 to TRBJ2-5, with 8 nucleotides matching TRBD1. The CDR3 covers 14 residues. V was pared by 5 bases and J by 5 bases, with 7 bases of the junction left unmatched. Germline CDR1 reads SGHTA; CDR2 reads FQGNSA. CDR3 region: CASSAHRGEETQYF. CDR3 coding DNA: TGTGCCAGCAGCGCACACAGGGGGGAGGAGACCCAGTACTTC.

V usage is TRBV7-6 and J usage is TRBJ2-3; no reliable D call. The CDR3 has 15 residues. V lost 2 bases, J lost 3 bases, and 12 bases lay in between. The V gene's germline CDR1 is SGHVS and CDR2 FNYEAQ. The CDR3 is CASSLWNGVTDTQYF. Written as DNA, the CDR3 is TGTGCCAGCAGCTTATGGAATGGCGTTACAGATACGCAGTATTTT.

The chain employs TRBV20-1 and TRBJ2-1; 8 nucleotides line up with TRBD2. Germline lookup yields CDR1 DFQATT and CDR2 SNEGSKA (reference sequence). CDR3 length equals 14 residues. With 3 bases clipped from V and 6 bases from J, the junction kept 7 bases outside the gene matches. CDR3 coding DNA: TGCAGTGCTAGTGGAGCGGGGGTCCTCAATGAGCAGTTCTTC. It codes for CSASGAGVLNEQFF.